Following are 13 T cell receptor beta chains from one sample sequenced in a study of T cells after posttransplantation cyclophosphamide. Clones were sequenced by immunoSEQ multiplex PCR, and TCRdb holds only the in-frame ones, with some missing. The sample has about 6,500 clones, 70% to 85% seen once. Busulfan-fludarabine conditioning, marrow transplant, and cyclophosphamide on days +3 and +4 were administered. The sequencing used CD8+ T cells sorted from PBMCs, collected roughly 1,400 days after allogeneic stem cell transplant with posttransplant cyclophosphamide. The source is a female patient aged 50 to 60 who received an allogeneic stem cell transplant from a related donor, was CMV-positive, and had no GVHD. Some T cells may have come from the graft donor.

This chain joins TRBV27 and TRBJ2-6, with D maybe TRBD1 (5 bases). Germline V gene data show CDR1 as MNHEY and CDR2 as SMNVEV (reference sequence). Between the trimmed V and J ends, which lost 7 bases and 4 bases, there was a span of 11 bases. The CDR3 sequence is 14 residues long. The CDR3 DNA reads TGTGCCAGCACCCAATCAGGGGGGGCCAACGTCCTGACTTTC. Translation gives CASTQSGGANVLTF.

CDR3 sequence: CASSLVPVSRQYF. For the CDR3, the DNA is TGTGCCAGCAGCTTAGTGCCGGTCTCAAGGCAGTACTTC. The rearrangement joins TRBV7-7 to TRBJ2-7; D is unresolved. Trimming cost V 1 base and J 9 bases, with 13 bases left between them. Germline V CDR1 and CDR2: SSHAT, FNYEAQ (reference sequence). The CDR3 is made up of 13 amino acids.

This clone was recorded once. The V call is TRBV10-3, the J call TRBJ1-1; 8 bases line up with TRBD1. The germline V gene has CDR1 ENHRY and CDR2 SYGVKD. V lost 2 bases and J lost 1; bases outside the gene matches: 12. The CDR3 is 18 residues long. The DNA for the CDR3 is TGTGCCATCAGTGAGGTCTTCGGACCAGGGGGCTGGAACACTGAAGCTTTCTTT. It is translated as CAISEVFGPGGWNTEAFF.

The chain combines TRBV29-1 with TRBJ2-2, with D unclear. Germline CDR1 is SQVTM and CDR2 is ANQGSEA. The CDR3 contains 15 residues. Trimming cost V 0 bases and J 3 bases, with 11 bases left between them. CDR3 bases: TGCAGCGTTGAAGATCCGGTGTCCGACACCGGGGAGCTGTTTTTT. Protein sequence: CSVEDPVSDTGELFF.

In its sample, this clone was seen once. The chain combines TRBV9 with TRBJ2-6; D is ambiguous. Trimming took off 0 bases at V and 2 bases at J, with 12 bases between the two ends. Germline CDR1 SGDLS, CDR2 YYNGEE. There are 17 residues in the CDR3. This chain's CDR3 is CASSVVSQATGANVLTF. For the CDR3, the DNA is TGTGCCAGCAGCGTAGTTTCGCAGGCGACTGGGGCCAACGTCCTGACTTTC.

The chain's CDR3 is CASRLAGGPPDTQYF. The CDR3 DNA reads as TGTGCCAGCCGACTAGCGGGAGGGCCTCCGGATACGCAGTATTTT. The chain combines TRBV27 with TRBJ2-3, with TRBD2 identical over 14 bases. Germline trimming cut 8 bases from V and 6 bases from J; bases unmatched to any gene: 7. The germline V gene has CDR1 MNHEY and CDR2 SMNVEV (reference sequence). The CDR3 covers 15 residues.

This clone was counted once. The V call is TRBV4-1, the J call TRBJ2-7; a weak D match, TRBD2 (6 bases). The V and J ends lost 0 bases and 6 bases respectively, with 18 bases between them. Germline CDR1 and CDR2: MGHRA and YSYEKL. The CDR3 is made up of 16 amino acids. CDR3 bases: TGCGCCAGCAGCCAAGAACGTAGCGGACCCTCGGGCGAGCAGTACTTC. Encoded protein: CASSQERSGPSGEQYF.

CDR3: CASSVVGGRVGNEQFF. The CDR3 DNA follows: TGTGCCAGCAGCGTAGTCGGCGGGAGAGTGGGCAATGAGCAGTTCTTC. The chain is built from TRBV9 and TRBJ2-1; TRBD2 matches 7 bases. CDR1 is SGDLS, CDR2 YYNGEE, per germline. With V trimmed by 0 bases and J by 6 bases, 9 bases remained unmatched. The CDR3 runs 16 residues.

This CDR3 is CASSPGSGELFF. Here the CDR3 DNA reads TGTGCCAGCAGCCCAGGGTCCGGGGAGCTGTTTTTT. This rearrangement joins TRBV5-4 to TRBJ2-2; D might be TRBD1 (5 bases). Trimming pared 4 bases from V and 6 bases from J, leaving 7 bases between. In germline, CDR1 is SGHNT, CDR2 YYREEE (reference sequence). The CDR3 length is 12 residues.

This clone occurred once. V is TRBV4-2 and J is TRBJ2-1; 9 bases are shared with TRBD2. CDR1 LGHNA and CDR2 YNFKEQ come from the germline V gene. The junction had 8 bases not matched to a gene; V was cut back by 0 bases and J by 5 bases. This CDR3 spans 17 amino acids. CDR3 nucleotide sequence: TGTGCCAGCAGCCAAGACGGGGCGGGAGGGCCGGACAATGAGCAGTTCTTC. Translated: CASSQDGAGGPDNEQFF.

The V gene is TRBV13, the J gene TRBJ2-5; 9 bases agree with TRBD2. J lost 0 bases, V lost 6 bases, and 11 bases had no gene match. Germline-derived CDR1 and CDR2 are PRHDT and FYEKMQ (reference sequence). This CDR3 region has 17 residues. CDR3: CASSPTRLADYQETQYF. CDR3 nucleotide sequence: TGTGCCAGCAGTCCAACTCGACTAGCGGATTACCAAGAGACCCAGTACTTC.

The V call is TRBV29-1, the J call TRBJ2-5; 13 bases match TRBD2. The end of the DNA is better explained by TRBJ2-7, so the J call may be wrong. Looked up from germline, CDR1 is SQVTM and CDR2 is ANQGSEA. CDR3 length: 16 amino acids. CDR3 bases: TGCAGCGTCAACAGGGGACTAGCGGGGCTTACCTACGAGCAGTACTTC. Protein sequence: CSVNRGLAGLTYEQYF.

This clone was seen more than once but under ten times. The chain is built from TRBV19 and TRBJ2-1, with D perhaps matching TRBD2 (6 bases). The ends were cut back, 7 bases at V and 9 bases at J, with 22 bases in the middle. Per germline, CDR1 LNHDA and CDR2 SQIVND (reference sequence). The CDR3 length is 15 residues. CDR3 sequence: CASNLMRDPRGEQFF. Here the CDR3 DNA reads TGTGCCAGTAACCTTATGCGGGACCCCCGGGGTGAGCAGTTCTTC.